This T cell receptor beta chain is drawn from a study of blood T cell repertoires in COVID-19. Methods used by the authors: By means of reference gene primer amplification, nucleated cell counts were estimated. The repertoire was sequenced with immunoSEQ multiplex PCR; TCRdb's copy has only in-frame clones and lacks some. The DNA gave D and trimming, while V, J and clone size come from that table. The sample shows about 110,000 clones, approximately 88% of them seen only once. V lost 0 bases, J lost 5 bases, and 12 bases lay in between. The CDR3 extends over 15 amino acids. Germline CDR1 is SGDLS and CDR2 is YYNGEE.

The sequenced sample consisted of peripheral blood. The clonotype comes from a man aged 35 to 55 with active or convalescent COVID-19. The chain combines TRBV9 with TRBJ2-1, with D possibly being TRBD2 (6 bases). The CDR3 here is CASSVGSLANNEQFF. CDR3 nucleotides: TGTGCCAGCAGCGTAGGATCCCTAGCGAACAATGAGCAGTTCTTC.